This TCR beta chain was recorded in a study of OX40 agonist ivuxolimab in advanced cancers. The length of the CDR3 is 12 residues. Trimming removed 5 bases from V and 3 bases from J; junction bases left unmatched: 1. Germline V gene lookup returns CDR1 MDHEN and CDR2 SYDVKM. This clone was seen a single time. Method: immunoSEQ multiplex PCR; TCRdb's copy keeps in-frame clones and lacks some. Among 17,000 or so clones, roughly 88% were seen once, and the ten largest hold 25% to 35%. This TCR derives from an adult with an advanced solid tumor such as melanoma, head and neck, liver or kidney cancer. The rearrangement uses TRBV28 and TRBJ2-7, with TRBD2 matching over 7 bases. The input for sequencing was CD4+ or CD8+ T cells sorted from blood, taken in a trial of the OX40 agonist ivuxolimab. Here the CDR3 reads CASSPGGYEQYF. In nucleotides, the CDR3 is TGTGCCAGCAGTCCGGGGGGCTACGAGCAGTACTTC.